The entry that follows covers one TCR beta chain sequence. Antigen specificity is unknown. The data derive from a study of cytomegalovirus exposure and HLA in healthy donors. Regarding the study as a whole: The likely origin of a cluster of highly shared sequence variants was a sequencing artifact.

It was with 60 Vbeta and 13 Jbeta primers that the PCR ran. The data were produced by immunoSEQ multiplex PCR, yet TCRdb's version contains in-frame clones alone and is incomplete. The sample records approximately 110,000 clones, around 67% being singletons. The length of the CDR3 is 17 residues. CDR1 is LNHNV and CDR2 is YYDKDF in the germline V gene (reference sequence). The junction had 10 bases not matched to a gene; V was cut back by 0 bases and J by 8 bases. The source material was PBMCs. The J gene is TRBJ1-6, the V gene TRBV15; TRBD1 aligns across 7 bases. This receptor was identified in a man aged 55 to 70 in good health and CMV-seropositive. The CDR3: CATSRDYVGQNYSPLHF. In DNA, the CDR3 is TGTGCCACCAGCAGAGATTACGTGGGACAGAATTATTCACCCCTCCACTTT. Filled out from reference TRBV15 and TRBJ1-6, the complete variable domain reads DAMVIQNPRYQVTQFGKPVTLSCSQTLNHNVMYWYQQKSSQAPKLLFHYYDKDFNNEADTPDNFQSRRPNTSFCFLDIRSPGLGDTAMYLCATSRDYVGQNYSPLHFGNGTRLTVT.